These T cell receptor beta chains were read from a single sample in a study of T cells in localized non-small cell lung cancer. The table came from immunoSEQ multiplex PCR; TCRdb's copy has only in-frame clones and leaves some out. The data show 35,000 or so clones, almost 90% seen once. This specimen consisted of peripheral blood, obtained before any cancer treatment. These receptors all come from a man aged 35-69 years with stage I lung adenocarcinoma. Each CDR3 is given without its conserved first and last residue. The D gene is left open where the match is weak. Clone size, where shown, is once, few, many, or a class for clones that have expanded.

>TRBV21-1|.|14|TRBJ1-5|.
ASSMRTGGGNQPQH
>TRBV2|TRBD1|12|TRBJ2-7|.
ASVVGQASGEQY
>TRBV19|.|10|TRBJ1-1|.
ASSIGNTEAF
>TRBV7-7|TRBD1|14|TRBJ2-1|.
ASSPNRGLAYNEQF
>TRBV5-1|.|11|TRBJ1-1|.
ASSLLPEDEAF
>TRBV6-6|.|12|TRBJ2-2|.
ASSYGVGQRGLF
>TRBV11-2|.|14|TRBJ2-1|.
ASSSASVGSYNEQF
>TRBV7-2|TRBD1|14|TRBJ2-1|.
ASSPRTGSGYNEQF
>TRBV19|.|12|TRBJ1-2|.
ASSLGHMNYGYT
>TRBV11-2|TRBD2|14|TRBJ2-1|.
ASSLMLAGPMGEQF
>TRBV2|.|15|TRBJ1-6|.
ASREVYGQGENSPLH
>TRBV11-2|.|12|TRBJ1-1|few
ASSLGAGNTEAF
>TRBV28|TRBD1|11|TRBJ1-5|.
ASTTGGNQPQH
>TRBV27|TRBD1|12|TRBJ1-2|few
ASTRQGGTYGYT
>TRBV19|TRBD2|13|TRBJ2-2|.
ASTPSGEITGELF
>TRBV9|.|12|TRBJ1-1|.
ASSVAGFRTEAF
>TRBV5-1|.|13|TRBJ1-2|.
ASSLSGREGDGYT
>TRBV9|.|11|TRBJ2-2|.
ASSVATSGELF
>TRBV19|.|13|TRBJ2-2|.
ASSIRAGGTGELF
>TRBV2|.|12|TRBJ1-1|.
ASSDVRGGTEAF
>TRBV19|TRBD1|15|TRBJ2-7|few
ASSPRLPGTGLSEQY
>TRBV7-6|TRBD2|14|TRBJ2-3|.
ASSLVAGGGTDTQY
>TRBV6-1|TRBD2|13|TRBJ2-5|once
ASRQLAGGYETQY
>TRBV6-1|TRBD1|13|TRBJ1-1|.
ASSDAQTGDTEAF
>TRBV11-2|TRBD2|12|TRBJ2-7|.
ASSSGLAGYEQY
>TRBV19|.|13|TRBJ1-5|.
ASNPLALGNQPQH
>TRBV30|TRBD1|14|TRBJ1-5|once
AWSPKYGTGVQPQH
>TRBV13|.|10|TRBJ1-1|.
ASSQRATEAF
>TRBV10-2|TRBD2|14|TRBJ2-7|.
ASSGTSGGGYYEQY
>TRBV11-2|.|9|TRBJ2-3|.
ASSSRDTQY
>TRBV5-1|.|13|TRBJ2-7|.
ASSFGSASHGEQY
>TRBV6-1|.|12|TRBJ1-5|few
ASSRTSSNQPQH
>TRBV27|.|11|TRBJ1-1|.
ASSLLWDTEAF
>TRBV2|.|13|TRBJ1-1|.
ASSDGQGLNTEAF
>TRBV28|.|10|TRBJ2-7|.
ASSLGAGKQY
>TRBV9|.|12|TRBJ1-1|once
ASSPWGEGTEAF
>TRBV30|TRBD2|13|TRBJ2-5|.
AWSAGGAHQETQY
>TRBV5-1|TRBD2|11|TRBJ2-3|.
ASSAGGTDTQY
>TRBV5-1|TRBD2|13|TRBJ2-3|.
ASSLAGTSGDTQY
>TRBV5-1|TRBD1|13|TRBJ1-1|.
ASYSGTGLSTEAF
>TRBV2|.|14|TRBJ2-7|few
ASSEARGALSYEQY
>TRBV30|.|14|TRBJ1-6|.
AWSLRGGLNNSPLH
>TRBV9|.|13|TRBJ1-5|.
ASSASRDTAQPQH
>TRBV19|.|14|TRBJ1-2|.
ASSEGGRLLIGGYT
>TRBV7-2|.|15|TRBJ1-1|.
ASSKGRVVGVNTEAF
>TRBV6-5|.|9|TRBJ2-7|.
ASGISYEQY
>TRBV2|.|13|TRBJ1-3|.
ASCPQGGSGNTIY
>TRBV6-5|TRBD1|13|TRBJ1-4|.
ASSYSGTGGEKLF
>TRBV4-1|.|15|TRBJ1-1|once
ASSQSASGGTNTEAF
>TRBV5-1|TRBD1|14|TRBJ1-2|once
ASSWAGTDLNGGYT
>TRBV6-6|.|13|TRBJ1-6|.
ASSYSSRGDSPLH